This TCR beta chain was sequenced during a study of molecular identifiers for immune sequencing clone quantification (dated by TCRdb to 2016 to 2019). A note on the overall study: In a replicate experiment, RNA from approximately 22,000 or 94,000 naive CD8 T cells was split into five aliquots, four of which were sequenced. The study was a methods study using CD8 T cells to benchmark molecular-identifier clustering-based TCR repertoire sequencing (MIDCIRS) and TCR RNA copy counting.

Libraries of naive CD8 T cells were built from around 20,000 to 990,000 sorted cells, with 10%, 30% or 50% of the purified RNA used. On a BD FACSAria II, naive CD8 T cells were FACS-sorted as CD8+CD4-CCR7+CD45RA+ and collected into RLT Plus buffer. To test detection sensitivity, Jurkat RNA equal to ten TCR copies was added to samples of about 20,000-1,000,000 naive CD8 T cells. Enrichment of CD8 T cells was performed with RosetteSep CD8+ T Cell Enrichment Cocktail and Ficoll-Paque, after which ACK red cell lysis was carried out. The germline V gene supplies CDR1 MDHEN and CDR2 SYDVKM. The CDR3 spans 16 residues, from the cysteine through the phenylalanine. The retained sequence is limited to the CDR3, 48 bases, with the frame set at the first base. The library was produced with PCR. TCRdb records NextSeq 500 as the sequencer. Bulk TCR libraries were made following a previously described method, with the TCR primers given in Table S5. Purification of total RNA was performed with the Qiagen AllPrep DNA/RNA kit. Before analysis, reads from multiple sequencing runs of the same library were pooled. The paper's processing steps were these. Only reads with exact TCR constant sequence were kept, trimmed to 150 nt, and grouped by their 12-nt molecular barcodes. Reads within each barcode group were sub-clustered using a 15% Levenshtein threshold, and quality-weighted consensus sequences were constructed for each RNA molecule. Non-functional sequences were removed, as were lower-count sequences one edit away from another. On the basis of fitting two negative binomial distributions, barcode sub-clusters with fewer than 20% of the maximum read count were discarded. TCRdb redid the processing of the public reads, applying fastp at Q25 and MiXCR, and retained in-frame beta chains. Entries that share a CDR3 protein sequence are merged under the most common genes and DNA. These V and J calls rely on TCRdb rather than the paper's analysis. This sample is represented by around 100,000 distinct CDR3 sequences; roughly a third of them were singletons. The biggest ten clones account for 4% to 5% of the sample.

Remarks on this clonotype: Its antigen specificity is not known. A much larger clone sits a single nucleotide away, making a read error possible.

What the study reported, not specific to this receptor: Naive libraries contained spiked-in Jurkat TCR RNA (approximately nine copies' worth), which is not part of the donor repertoire. Spiked-in Jurkat TCR RNA equal to a single cell's worth was reported to be detectable even within 1,100,000 naive CD8 T cells. Identical TCR molecules sharing a barcode could cause highly expanded clone sizes to be underestimated. In CMV-specific effector cells, clones with more than 20 RNA copies accounted for over 97% of molecules, whereas in naive cells such clones accounted for under 1%. Modeling gave around 2.7 recovered TCR RNA copies per cell versus 7.5 to 10 by digital PCR, implying roughly 28% capture efficiency. When barcode sub-clustering was not used, chimeric consensus sequences inflated TCR diversity, with chimeras reaching as high as 47%.

This sequence uses TRBV28 and TRBJ1-4; 7 bases in the junction line up with TRBD1. This receptor was taken from a human donor in good health. Some libraries in this study had Jurkat cell RNA spiked in. Sequenced material: naive CD8+ T cells from blood, with Jurkat cell RNA spiked in. Taken with the paper, the label for cell subset or site translates to: FACS-sorted CD8+CD4-CCR7+CD45RA+ naive T cells. CDR3 protein: CASSTNRGPTNEKLVF. The DNA reads TGTGCCAGCAGCACGAACAGGGGCCCAACTAATGAAAAACTGGTTTTT.